This note documents a single TCR beta chain sequence. The data belong to a study of blood T cell repertoires in COVID-19. CDR1 and CDR2 (germline): SGDLS, YYNGEE. The CDR3 runs to 13 residues. V shed 4 bases and J shed 5 bases, with 10 bases lying between them. Assay used: immunoSEQ multiplex PCR; TCRdb lists only in-frame clones, some missing. The sample lists under 500,000 clones, 80% to 90% occurring once. Source material: PBMCs or T cells enriched from blood (not recorded which). This TCR came from a man between 25 and 39 years old who had recovered from COVID-19. The rearrangement links TRBV9 to TRBJ1-5; D is possibly TRBD1 (5 bases). CDR3 residues: CASSPGGDQPQHF. The CDR3 DNA is TGTGCCAGCAGCCCCGGGGGGGATCAGCCCCAGCATTTT.